This T cell receptor beta chain was documented in a study of T cell changes during pregnancy in multiple sclerosis. This clone was observed a single time. Using immunoSEQ multiplex PCR, the repertoire was profiled, and TCRdb retains in-frame clones only, with some absent. The sample records about 39,000 clones, 75% to 95% being singletons. The origin of this receptor is a female donor in good health, enrolled as a control in a pregnancy study. The input for sequencing was CD4+ T cells from peripheral blood mononuclear cells, taken in the third trimester of pregnancy.

In nucleotides, the CDR3 is TGTGCCAGCAGCTTGCACGGGGAGCTGTTTTTT. Its translation: CASSLHGELFF. This sequence joins TRBV5-6 and TRBJ2-2; D is ambiguous. The CDR3 spans 11 residues. V shed 1 base and J shed 7 bases, with 2 bases lying between them. CDR1 is SGHDT, CDR2 YYEEEE, per germline.